This is a list of T cell receptor beta chains from one sample in a study of T cells after yellow fever vaccination. TCRdb processed the 5' RACE reads anew with MiXCR; each CDR3 protein has one entry. The sample has 300,000 to 350,000 distinct CDR3 sequences; about 10% are singletons. The source was CD4+ T cells sorted from PBMCs, collected 45 days after the yellow fever booster vaccination. The receptors stem from a man younger than 35 who received the YFV17D yellow fever vaccine. Both conserved end residues are part of each CDR3.

j_call v_call cdr3_aa
TRBJ2-7 TRBV5-1 CASSLDTGQEQYF
TRBJ2-7 TRBV19 CASSIRPSGGAWDEQYF
TRBJ2-3 TRBV2 CASGAEATQYF
TRBJ1-1 TRBV5-4 CASSLETGTEAFF
TRBJ1-2 TRBV6-2/TRBV6-3 CASIGPPGYTF
TRBJ2-3 TRBV6-5 CASSRSSIPDTQYF
TRBJ2-1 TRBV9 CASSATSGAPNEQFF
TRBJ1-2 TRBV12-3/TRBV12-4 CVSSGGRLLGYTF
TRBJ2-4 TRBV20-1 CSAFSPGPNIQYF
TRBJ2-1 TRBV29-1 CSVGLAREQFF
TRBJ1-5 TRBV5-6 CASSNTRTEQPQHF